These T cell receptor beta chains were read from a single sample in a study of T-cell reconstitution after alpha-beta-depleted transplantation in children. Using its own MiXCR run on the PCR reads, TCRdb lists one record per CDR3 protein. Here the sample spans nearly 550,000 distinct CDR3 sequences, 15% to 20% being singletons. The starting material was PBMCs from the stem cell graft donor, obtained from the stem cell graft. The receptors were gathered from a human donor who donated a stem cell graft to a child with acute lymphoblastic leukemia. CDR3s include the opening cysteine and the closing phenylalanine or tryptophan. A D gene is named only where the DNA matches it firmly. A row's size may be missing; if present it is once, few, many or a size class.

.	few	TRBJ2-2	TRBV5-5	CAGRADTGELFF	TGTGCCGGCAGGGCGGACACCGGGGAGCTGTTTTTT
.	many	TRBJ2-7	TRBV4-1	CASSHGFVPYEQYF	TGCGCCAGCAGCCACGGCTTTGTCCCCTACGAGCAGTACTTC
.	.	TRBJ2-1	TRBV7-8	CASSPVVRNEQFF	TGTGCCAGCAGCCCCGTGGTCCGGAATGAGCAGTTCTTC
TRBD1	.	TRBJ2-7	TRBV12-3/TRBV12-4	CASSLAGQGWGEQYF	TGTGCCAGCAGTCTCGCCGGACAGGGCTGGGGTGAGCAGTACTTC
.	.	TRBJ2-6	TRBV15	CATSTLGGPGANVLTF	TGTGCCACCAGCACGTTGGGGGGGCCCGGGGCCAACGTCCTGACTTTC
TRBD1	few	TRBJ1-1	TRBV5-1	CASSPLDRVGTEAFF	TGCGCCAGCAGCCCGCTTGACAGGGTTGGGACTGAAGCTTTCTTT
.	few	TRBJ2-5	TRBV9	CASSDLWETQYF	TGTGCCAGCAGCGATTTATGGGAGACCCAGTACTTC
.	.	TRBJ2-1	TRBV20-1	CSARDLVNNEQFF	TGCAGTGCTAGAGATCTAGTTAACAATGAGCAGTTCTTC
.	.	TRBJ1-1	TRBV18	CASSAAFMNTEAFF	TGTGCCAGCTCGGCCGCGTTTATGAACACTGAAGCTTTCTTT
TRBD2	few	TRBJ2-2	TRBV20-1	CSLYPGLAGADGELFF	TGCAGCTTATACCCGGGACTAGCGGGAGCCGACGGGGAGCTGTTTTTT
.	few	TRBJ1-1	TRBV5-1	CASSPAWGAISGTEAFF	TGCGCCAGCAGCCCTGCCTGGGGGGCCATTTCGGGCACTGAAGCTTTCTTT
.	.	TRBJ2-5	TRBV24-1	CATSDLVETQYF	TGTGCCACCAGTGATTTGGTGGAGACCCAGTACTTC
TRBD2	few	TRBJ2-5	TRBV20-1	CSARDDQRGYQETQYF	TGCAGTGCTAGAGATGACCAGCGGGGCTACCAAGAGACCCAGTACTTC
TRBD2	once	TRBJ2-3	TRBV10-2	CASNLAGVTDTQYF	TGCGCCAGCAATCTAGCGGGAGTCACAGATACGCAGTATTTT
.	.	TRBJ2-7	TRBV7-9	CASSLAGTNNEQYF	TGTGCCAGCAGCTTAGCGGGGACGAACAACGAGCAGTACTTC
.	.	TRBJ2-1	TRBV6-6	CASSWGLGEVQFF	TGTGCCAGCAGTTGGGGACTCGGAGAAGTCCAGTTCTTC
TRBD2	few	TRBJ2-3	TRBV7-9	CASSHGLAASTDTQYF	TGTGCCAGCAGCCACGGACTAGCGGCGTCCACAGATACGCAGTATTTT
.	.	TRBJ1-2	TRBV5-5	CASSLLLDGYTF	TGTGCCAGCAGCTTACTCTTAGATGGCTACACCTTC
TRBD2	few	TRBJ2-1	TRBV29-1	CSGTLMATSGRSSRNEQFF	TGCAGCGGGACCTTAATGGCTACTAGCGGGAGGTCTTCGCGGAATGAGCAGTTCTTC
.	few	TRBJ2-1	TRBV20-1	CSASGDLYNEQFF	TGCAGTGCTAGCGGAGACCTGTACAATGAGCAGTTCTTC
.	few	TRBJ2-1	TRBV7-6	CASSLIGREQFF	TGTGCCAGCAGCTTAATCGGCCGGGAGCAGTTCTTC
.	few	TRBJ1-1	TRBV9	CASSVQSDTEAFF	TGTGCCAGCAGCGTCCAGAGCGACACTGAAGCTTTCTTT
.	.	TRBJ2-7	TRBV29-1	CSVTEEGARGYEQYF	TGCAGCGTCACTGAGGAGGGGGCGCGAGGTTACGAGCAGTACTTC
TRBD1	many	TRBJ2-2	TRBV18	CASSPGTENTGELFF	TGTGCCAGCAGCCCCGGGACAGAAAACACCGGGGAGCTGTTTTTT
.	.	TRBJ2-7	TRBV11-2	CASSFAPGLSYEQYF	TGTGCCAGCAGCTTTGCACCGGGACTCTCCTACGAGCAGTACTTC
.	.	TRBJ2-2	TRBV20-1	CSKKSRAGELFF	TGCAGTAAGAAGAGTAGGGCCGGGGAGCTGTTTTTT
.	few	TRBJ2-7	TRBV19	CASSADAYEQYF	TGTGCCAGTAGTGCGGATGCCTACGAGCAGTACTTC
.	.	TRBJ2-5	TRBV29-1	CSFEVRDGTQYF	TGCAGCTTTGAAGTGCGGGATGGGACCCAGTACTTC
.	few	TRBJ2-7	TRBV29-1	CSVVPGDYEQYF	TGCAGCGTTGTACCGGGAGACTACGAGCAGTACTTC
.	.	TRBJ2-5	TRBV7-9	CASSSFSWGLQETQYF	TGTGCCAGCAGCTCTTTTTCTTGGGGATTGCAAGAGACCCAGTACTTC
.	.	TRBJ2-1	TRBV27	CASSPRLTSLLEQFF	TGTGCCAGCAGTCCCCGCCTGACTAGTTTGCTTGAGCAGTTCTTC